This passage covers 23 T cell receptor beta chains from one sample sequenced in a study of blood T cells in healthy people across ages. It was with a sample-barcoded 5' primer and a J-beta primer mix that a second PCR of roughly 7 to 12 cycles was run. MiXCR was run by TCRdb on the 5' RACE reads, yielding one entry per CDR3 protein. The sample lists about 640,000 distinct CDR3 sequences; 58% were seen once. Input material: blood. The receptors derive from a man in his fifties or sixties in good health.

This clonotype was seen a few times. This rearrangement joins TRBV4-1 to TRBJ1-2; D unclear. The CDR3 sequence is 13 residues long. The V gene's germline CDR1 is MGHRA and CDR2 YSYEKL. Trimming removed 4 bases from V and 6 bases from J, with 12 bases in between. CDR3 sequence (DNA): TGCGCCAGCAGCCGCGTGCGGGGTGATGGCTACACCTTC. Its protein product is CASSRVRGDGYTF.

The chain carries TRBV4-2 and TRBJ2-7, with a weak D call TRBD2 (6 bases). The assigned J gene may be wrong: the sequence end matches TRBJ2-5 better. The germline CDR1 and CDR2 sequences are LGHNA and YNFKEQ. This CDR3 has 15 amino acids. Written as DNA, the CDR3 is TGTGCCAGCAGCCAAGACAGACTAGTTTCCGAGACCCAGTACTTC. This gives the protein CASSQDRLVSETQYF.

V usage is TRBV7-9 and J usage is TRBJ2-3, with 8 nucleotides matching TRBD1. The CDR3 loop spans 15 amino acids. Germline V gives CDR1 SEHNR, CDR2 FQNEAQ (reference sequence). Trimming at V came to 5 bases and at J to 0 bases, leaving 4 bases not matched to a gene. The CDR3 DNA reads TGTGCCAGCAGCCCCGGGACAGGAAGCACAGATACGCAGTATTTT. It is translated as CASSPGTGSTDTQYF.

The V call is TRBV6-6, the J call TRBJ2-7; weak D call: TRBD2 (6 bases). The CDR3 extends over 12 amino acids. Germline V gene data show CDR1 as MNHNY and CDR2 as SVGAGI (reference sequence). V shed 5 bases and J shed 6 bases, with 11 bases lying between them. CDR3 DNA sequence: TGTGCCAGCAGTCACCAGGGAGGCGAGCAGTACTTC. Residues: CASSHQGGEQYF.

The V gene is TRBV10-3, the J gene TRBJ2-5; tentatively, D is TRBD2 (5 bases). V was clipped by 0 bases and J by 5 bases, with 7 bases between them. Germline CDR1 ENHRY, CDR2 SYGVKD. This CDR3 contains 13 residues. The CDR3 loop reads CAISESGEETQYF. In DNA form, the CDR3 reads TGTGCCATCAGTGAGTCCGGGGAGGAGACCCAGTACTTC.

This clonotype turned up a few times. The J gene is TRBJ2-5, the V gene TRBV12-3 or TRBV12-4; 10 nucleotides agree with TRBD2. Losses at the gene ends were 3 bases for V and 5 bases for J; bases not matched to a gene: 6. CDR3 length equals 15 residues. This CDR3 reads CASSFGLAGDETQYF. In DNA, the CDR3 is TGTGCCAGCAGTTTTGGGCTAGCGGGGGACGAGACCCAGTACTTC.

The table lists this clonotype with a few counts. The V gene is TRBV7-2, the J gene TRBJ2-3; D is perhaps TRBD2 (6 bases). Trimming removed 5 bases from V and 6 bases from J, with 18 bases in between. Germline CDR1 SGHTA, CDR2 FQGNSA. CDR3 length: 15 residues. The CDR3 DNA follows: TGTGCCAGCAGCACGGGACCGGGGGAGAGTGATACGCAGTATTTT. Protein product: CASSTGPGESDTQYF. Complete variable domain (other parts from reference TRBV7-2 and TRBJ2-3): GAGVSQSPSNKVTEKGKDVELRCDPISGHTALYWYRQSLGQGLEFLIYFQGNSAPDKSGLPSDRFSAERTGGSVSTLTIQRTQQEDSAVYLCASSTGPGESDTQYFGPGTRLTVL.

This clonotype showed up just once. One end of the junction varies from germline; a read error may be responsible. V and J are TRBV28 and TRBJ2-2, with D unresolved. Germline V lookup: CDR1 MDHEN, CDR2 SYDVKM. The length of the CDR3 is 13 residues. CDR3: CASSLFMTAELFF. DNA for the CDR3: TGTGCCAGCAGTTTGTTCATGACCGCGGAGCTGTTTTTT.

J is TRBJ2-4 and V is TRBV19; the D gene could be TRBD1 or TRBD2 (5 bases each). V shed 0 bases and J shed 9 bases, with 15 bases lying between them. The CDR3 spans 15 residues. Germline values: CDR1 LNHDA, CDR2 SQIVND (reference sequence). The CDR3 bases are TGTGCCAGTAGTATAGAGGGGCAGCGGAGGACCATTCAGTACTTC. Residues: CASSIEGQRRTIQYF.

The chain is built from TRBV6-6 and TRBJ2-4; 8 positions match TRBD1. CDR1 and CDR2 from the germline V gene are MNHNY and SVGAGI (reference sequence). The J segment lost 2 bases and the V segment lost 7 bases, leaving 7 bases of the junction unmatched. The CDR3 has 15 residues. The CDR3 sequence is CASTDTGGSKNIQYF. The CDR3 DNA follows: TGTGCCAGCACCGATACAGGGGGATCCAAAAACATTCAGTACTTC.

This clonotype came up once. This rearrangement joins TRBV7-9 to TRBJ1-5; no firm D call. CDR1 SEHNR and CDR2 FQNEAQ come from the germline V gene (reference sequence). The CDR3 totals 15 residues. The ends were cut back, 5 bases at V and 3 bases at J, with 14 bases in the middle. This CDR3 is CASSPGSGTNQPQHF. DNA of the CDR3: TGTGCCAGCAGCCCAGGTTCGGGCACCAATCAGCCCCAGCATTTT.

The gene calls are TRBV10-3 and TRBJ2-5; 9 bases are shared with TRBD2. V lost 4 bases and J lost 2; bases outside the gene matches: 5. The CDR3 runs 15 residues. From germline, CDR1 is ENHRY and CDR2 SYGVKD. The CDR3 coding sequence is TGTGCCATCAGTGTGGGCGGGGGGGGACAAGAGACCCAGTACTTC. It codes for CAISVGGGGQETQYF.

The CDR3 region has the DNA TGTGCCAGCAGCGGACAGGGCTTGAACACTGAAGCTTTCTTT. This gives the protein CASSGQGLNTEAFF. The rearrangement joins TRBV9 to TRBJ1-1; 7 bases line up with TRBD1. V lost 3 bases to trimming and J lost 0 bases; unmatched junction nucleotides: 2. The CDR3 contains 14 residues. The germline gives CDR1 SGDLS, CDR2 YYNGEE.

This clonotype appeared once. The V gene is TRBV3-1, the J gene TRBJ2-5; TRBD1 or TRBD2 may be the D gene (5 bases each). Near its end, the DNA agrees better with TRBJ2-7, so the J call may be wrong. CDR3 size: 12 residues. Germline-derived CDR1 and CDR2 are LGHDT and YNNKEL (reference sequence). DNA for the CDR3: TGTGCCAGCTCAATACGGGGCCTCGAGCAGTACTTC. Its protein is CASSIRGLEQYF.

This chain links TRBV5-1 with TRBJ1-2; unclear D gene. CDR1 and CDR2 from the germline V gene are SGHRS and YFSETQ. The CDR3 consists of 12 residues. Trimming took off 5 bases at V and 3 bases at J, with 8 bases between the two ends. The CDR3 loop is CASSSDYYGYTF. The CDR3 coding sequence is TGCGCCAGCAGTTCTGACTACTATGGCTACACCTTC.

The chain carries TRBV18 and TRBJ1-6, with TRBD1 matching over 7 bases. The CDR3 sequence is 14 residues long. Germline V gene data show CDR1 as KGHSH and CDR2 as LQKENI. With 4 bases clipped from V and 8 bases from J, the junction kept 5 bases outside the gene matches. This CDR3 is CASSQTGRDSPLHF. CDR3 nucleotide sequence: TGTGCCAGCTCACAGACAGGGCGGGATTCACCCCTCCACTTT.

This clonotype has more than one count but fewer than ten. The chain uses TRBV5-1 and TRBJ2-3; D might be TRBD1 (6 bases). Trimming cost V 0 bases and J 0 bases, with 14 bases left between them. The CDR3 loop spans 17 amino acids. Germline V gene data show CDR1 as SGHRS and CDR2 as YFSETQ. Here the CDR3 DNA reads TGCGCCAGCAGCTTGGGAGGGGGACAAACAAGCACAGATACGCAGTATTTT. This codes for CASSLGGGQTSTDTQYF.

The genes are TRBV19 and TRBJ1-2; no firm D call. Trimming removed 6 bases from V and 4 bases from J, with 12 bases in between. There are 13 residues in the CDR3. The germline gives CDR1 LNHDA, CDR2 SQIVND (reference sequence). CDR3 coding DNA: TGTGCCAGTAGCACGGACCGATCCTATGGCTACACCTTC. Protein sequence: CASSTDRSYGYTF.

This sequence joins TRBV4-1 and TRBJ2-7, with 10 bases identical to TRBD1. CDR3 size: 15 residues. Germline CDR1 is MGHRA and CDR2 is YSYEKL. V shed 5 bases and J 2 bases; nucleotides not matched to a gene: 6. The CDR3 nucleotides are TGCGCCAGCAGCTTCCGGGACAGGGGCACCTACGAGCAGTACTTC. This codes for CASSFRDRGTYEQYF.

This clonotype was seen only a few times. V usage is TRBV5-1 and J usage is TRBJ2-7; TRBD1 agrees at 10 bases. There are 15 residues in the CDR3. Trimming cost V 0 bases and J 2 bases; bases outside gene matches: 2. CDR1 and CDR2 (germline): SGHRS, YFSETQ. Here the CDR3 DNA reads TGCGCCAGCAGCTTGGATGGGACAGGGGCCTACGAGCAGTACTTC. This sequence encodes CASSLDGTGAYEQYF.

This chain joins TRBV6-6 and TRBJ2-3; TRBD1 agrees at 7 bases. Unmatched junction bases numbered 8, after V lost 3 bases and J lost 2 bases. CDR1 and CDR2 from the germline V gene are MNHNY and SVGAGI (reference sequence). The CDR3 has 16 amino acids. The CDR3 region is CASSYGQGQHTDTQYF. The CDR3 nucleotides read TGTGCCAGCAGTTATGGGCAGGGACAGCACACAGATACGCAGTATTTT.

The chain has TRBV5-6 and TRBJ2-1, with 8 bases fitting TRBD1. Germline V gene sequence: CDR1 SGHDT, CDR2 YYEEEE. J gave up 6 bases and V 4 bases, and 9 bases lay outside the gene matches. The CDR3 totals 15 residues. The CDR3 DNA follows: TGTGCCAGCAGCCTGACCGGGACAGGCTTCAATGAGCAGTTCTTC. This codes for CASSLTGTGFNEQFF.

The CDR3 bases are TGTGCCATTCAACCGGGACTAGCGGGGGGAAATGAGCAGTTCTTC. It yields the protein CAIQPGLAGGNEQFF. This chain uses TRBV28 with TRBJ2-1, with 15 bases fitting TRBD2. V shed 10 bases, J shed 7 bases, and the junction held 8 bases outside the gene matches. The CDR3 runs 15 residues. CDR1 is MDHEN, CDR2 SYDVKM, per germline. The full variable domain, with the rest looked up from reference TRBV28 and TRBJ2-1, is DVKVTQSSRYLVKRTGEKVFLECVQDMDHENMFWYRQDPGLGLRLIYFSYDVKMKEKGDIPEGYSVSREKKERFSLILESASTNQTSMYLCAIQPGLAGGNEQFFGPGTRLTVL.